The 18 T cell receptor beta chains in this list originate from one sample, sequenced in a study of cytomegalovirus exposure and HLA in healthy donors. Profiling relied on immunoSEQ multiplex PCR, and the TCRdb table lists in-frame clones only, not all of them. Of 120,000 or so clones detected, roughly nine tenths appear once; the ten largest clones hold around 4.5%. The sequencing input was PBMCs. These receptors all come from a man between 18 and 35 years old in good health and CMV-seropositive.

The rearrangement uses TRBV25-1 and TRBJ1-5; D perhaps matches TRBD1 (5 bases). The CDR3 covers 13 residues. Germline V CDR1 and CDR2: MGHDK, SYGVNS. The V end lost 6 bases, the J end lost 7 bases, and 13 bases lay between the germline ends. The CDR3 region is CASSRGGKQPQHF. Here the CDR3 DNA reads TGTGCCAGCAGCCGGGGGGGGAAACAGCCCCAGCATTTT.

This sequence joins TRBV5-4 and TRBJ1-1; unclear D gene. CDR3 length: 14 amino acids. The V and J ends lost 3 bases and 4 bases respectively, with 13 bases between them. Germline CDR1 SGHNT, CDR2 YYREEE (reference sequence). As DNA, the CDR3 is TGTGCCAGCAGCTCACGACTCGGTAGCACTGAAGCTTTCTTT. Its protein product is CASSSRLGSTEAFF.

The V gene is TRBV4-1, the J gene TRBJ2-2; D not certain. The V gene lost 4 bases and the J gene lost 3 bases, with 6 bases spanning the gap. This CDR3 contains 13 residues. Germline CDR1 MGHRA, CDR2 YSYEKL. The CDR3 DNA follows: TGCGCCAGCAGCCCCCCTCACACCGGGGAGCTGTTTTTT. It yields the protein CASSPPHTGELFF.

The chain has TRBV4-1 and TRBJ2-1; 10 bases agree with TRBD1. The V segment lost 1 base and the J segment 7 bases; nucleotides outside the gene matches: 7. This CDR3 comprises 16 residues. The V gene's germline CDR1 is MGHRA and CDR2 YSYEKL. CDR3 sequence reads: CASSQGRTGGRNEQFF. In nucleotides, the CDR3 is TGCGCCAGCAGCCAAGGAAGGACAGGGGGGCGGAATGAGCAGTTCTTC.

The chain joins TRBV4-3 to TRBJ2-6; TRBD1 agrees at 7 bases. In germline, CDR1 is LGHNA, CDR2 YSLEER. CDR3 length: 18 amino acids. The V and J ends lost 5 bases and 1 base, in that order; junction bases with no gene match: 11. Here the CDR3 reads CASSTRQGDPSGANVLTF. The CDR3 nucleotides read TGCGCCAGCAGCACCCGACAGGGTGATCCATCTGGGGCCAACGTCCTGACTTTC.

The CDR3 DNA is TGTGCCAGCAGCATAAGGACAGGGGAGACCGGGGAGCTGTTTTTT. Translation gives CASSIRTGETGELFF. This sequence joins TRBV7-2 and TRBJ2-2; TRBD1 aligns across 9 bases. J lost 5 bases, V lost 5 bases, and 6 bases had no gene match. Germline V lookup: CDR1 SGHTA, CDR2 FQGNSA. The CDR3 spans 15 residues.

This clone showed up just once. The chain couples TRBV7-9 to TRBJ2-7; 9 bases map to TRBD1. Unmatched junction bases numbered 7, after V lost 5 bases and J lost 5 bases. Germline-derived CDR1 and CDR2 are SEHNR and FQNEAQ (reference sequence). CDR3 length: 14 amino acids. The CDR3 DNA sequence: TGTGCCAGCAGCCGCCCCGGGACAGGGCACGAGCAGTACTTC. This encodes CASSRPGTGHEQYF.

The gene calls are TRBV7-9 and TRBJ2-2; 7 bases are shared with TRBD2. After removal of 5 bases from V and 6 bases from J, the junction contained 9 bases not matched to a gene. CDR1 and CDR2 (germline): SEHNR, FQNEAQ (reference sequence). The CDR3 consists of 15 residues. This CDR3 reads CASSRGRREPGELFF. CDR3 nucleotides: TGTGCCAGCAGCCGCGGGCGGCGGGAGCCCGGGGAGCTGTTTTTT.

V and J are TRBV10-3 and TRBJ1-2, with D uncertain. V was shortened by 3 bases and J by 3 bases, with 5 bases between the two germline ends. Germline CDR1 is ENHRY and CDR2 is SYGVKD. This CDR3 is 12 amino acids long. CDR3 sequence (DNA): TGTGCCATCAGTGACCAGGACTATGGCTACACCTTC. It yields the protein CAISDQDYGYTF.

The rearrangement joins TRBV2 to TRBJ2-7, with 7 bases identical to TRBD2. This CDR3 is built from 13 residues. Germline lookup yields CDR1 SNHLY and CDR2 FYNNEI. Losses at the gene ends were 5 bases for V and 5 bases for J; bases not matched to a gene: 6. The CDR3: CASSPQAGDEQYF. The CDR3 DNA is TGTGCCAGCAGTCCCCAGGCGGGGGACGAGCAGTACTTC.

The chain recombines TRBV14 with TRBJ2-3; D is unclear. Between the trimmed V and J ends, which lost 3 bases and 3 bases, there was a span of 4 bases. This CDR3 is built from 12 residues. Germline CDR1 is SGHDN and CDR2 is FVKESK. CDR3 sequence (DNA): TGTGCCAGCAGCCATCGGACAGATACGCAGTATTTT. It specifies CASSHRTDTQYF.

The chain joins TRBV6-6 to TRBJ1-4; TRBD1 matches 8 bases. The CDR3 has 16 residues. Germline loops: CDR1 MNHNY, CDR2 SVGAGI (reference sequence). The junction had 11 bases not matched to a gene; V was cut back by 6 bases and J by 5 bases. CDR3 sequence reads: CASSPGPGQENEKLFF. The CDR3, as DNA: TGTGCCAGCAGCCCAGGGCCGGGACAGGAAAATGAAAAACTGTTTTTT.

The rearrangement uses TRBV7-8 and TRBJ2-3; 7 nucleotides match TRBD2. Trimming at V came to 10 bases and at J to 1 base, leaving 8 bases not matched to a gene. In germline, CDR1 is SGHVS, CDR2 FQNEAQ. The CDR3 has 14 residues. CDR3 protein: CATTGGLRTDTQYF. The CDR3 DNA reads as TGTGCCACCACGGGGGGTCTGCGCACAGATACGCAGTATTTT. Together with reference TRBV7-8 and TRBJ2-3, the CDR3 gives the full variable domain: GAGVSQSPRYKVAKRGQDVALRCDPISGHVSLFWYQQALGQGPEFLTYFQNEAQLDKSGLPSDRFFAERPEGSVSTLKIQRTQQEDSAVYLCATTGGLRTDTQYFGPGTRLTVL.

This rearrangement joins TRBV27 to TRBJ2-3; weak D call: TRBD2 (5 bases). The CDR3 is 14 amino acids. Germline V gene sequence: CDR1 MNHEY, CDR2 SMNVEV (reference sequence). Trimming stripped 4 bases from V and 0 bases from J, with 8 bases between. The CDR3 region is CASSSRLSTDTQYF. The CDR3 DNA reads TGTGCCAGCAGTTCCCGACTAAGCACAGATACGCAGTATTTT.

Notes on this clone: A read error may account for a junction end that differs from germline. This chain joins TRBV7-7 and TRBJ2-2; 9 bases map to TRBD2. Germline V lookup: CDR1 SSHAT, CDR2 FNYEAQ (reference sequence). The CDR3 totals 15 residues. CDR3 residues: CASSLDTSGTGELFF. DNA for the CDR3: TGTGCTAGCAGCTTAGATACTAGCGGGACCGGGGAGCTGTTTTTT.

CDR3 nucleotide sequence: TGCGCCAGCAGCCAAGATGGGGGACAGTTCGCCTCCACTGTCCTTTCACCCCTCCACTTT. This translates into CASSQDGGQFASTVLSPLHF. The chain recombines TRBV4-1 with TRBJ1-6; 7 bases line up with TRBD1. The J segment lost 9 bases and the V segment lost 0 bases, leaving 20 bases of the junction unmatched. CDR1 and CDR2 (germline): MGHRA, YSYEKL. The CDR3 is 20 residues long.

CDR3 in amino acids: CASNRRNGYTF. The CDR3 DNA reads TGCGCCAGCAACAGACGCAATGGCTACACCTTC. V usage is TRBV23-1 and J usage is TRBJ1-2, with no clear D. TRBV23-1 is an open reading frame whose function is uncertain. V was shortened by 7 bases and J by 6 bases, with 9 bases between the two germline ends. The CDR3 covers 11 residues.

The chain couples TRBV12-5 to TRBJ1-2; 12 bases are a match to TRBD1. The CDR3 contains 18 residues. Germline V gene data show CDR1 as LGHNT and CDR2 as FRNRAP. The V gene end was trimmed by 0 bases and the J gene end by 2 bases; junction bases not matched to a gene: 7. The CDR3 coding sequence is TGTGCTAGTGGTTTGGTAATTTGGGACAGGGGGCAGAACTATGGCTACACCTTC. Its protein is CASGLVIWDRGQNYGYTF.